This T cell receptor (beta chain) was captured in a study of response to subunit inactivated influenza vaccine. Via MiXCR, TCRdb re-called the RT-PCR reads, giving one row per CDR3 protein. This sample has about 520,000 distinct CDR3 sequences; over 9.5% occur once, and the top ten carry around 12%. Germline CDR1 MNHNS, CDR2 SASEGT. The length of the CDR3 is 15 residues. V lost 6 bases and J lost 4; bases outside the gene matches: 6. This clonotype turned up a few times. The chain is built from TRBV6-1 and TRBJ2-2; 9 nucleotides agree with TRBD2. This clonotype was obtained from a man aged 45-65 years who received an inactivated influenza vaccine. The sample here was PBMCs from blood, taken roughly 47 days after vaccination. DNA of the CDR3: TGTGCCAGCAGAAGGAGCGGGGGGAGCACCGGGGAGCTGTTTTTT. Protein: CASRRSGGSTGELFF.